These 10 T cell receptor beta chains came from one sample sequenced in a study of blood T cell repertoires in COVID-19. TCRdb keeps only in-frame clones here, not all; method: immunoSEQ multiplex PCR. The table records about 48,000 clones, over 75% of them present only once. The sequenced sample was peripheral blood. All receptors come from a man in his 70s with acute or convalescent COVID-19.

The chain's CDR3 is CASSQGALTNEKLFF. CDR3 bases: TGTGCCAGCAGCCAAGGGGCATTGACTAATGAAAAACTGTTTTTT. The V call is TRBV3-1 (or the pseudogene TRBV3-2), the J call TRBJ1-4; D unresolved. Germline V gene lookup returns CDR1 LGHDT and CDR2 YNNKEL (reference sequence). Between the trimmed V and J ends, which lost 1 base and 2 bases, there was a span of 8 bases. This CDR3 is 15 amino acids long.

The V and J genes are TRBV7-6 and TRBJ1-6, with TRBD1 matching over 7 bases. V gave up 5 bases and J gave up 6 bases; unmatched junction bases: 7. Per the germline V gene, CDR1 is SGHVS and CDR2 is FNYEAQ. The CDR3 loop spans 15 amino acids. The DNA for the CDR3 is TGTGCCAGCAGCCAGCAGAGGGACAGTAATTCACCCCTCCACTTT. It specifies CASSQQRDSNSPLHF.

The chain couples TRBV28 to TRBJ1-5, with 7 bases fitting TRBD1. The germline CDR1 and CDR2 sequences are MDHEN and SYDVKM. CDR3 length: 15 amino acids. After removal of 7 bases from V and 2 bases from J, the junction contained 8 bases not matched to a gene. This chain's CDR3 is CASKGTVRGNQPQHF. As DNA, the CDR3 is TGTGCCAGCAAAGGGACAGTAAGGGGCAATCAGCCCCAGCATTTT.

V and J are TRBV10-3 and TRBJ1-4; 9 bases line up with TRBD1. Germline V gene data show CDR1 as ENHRY and CDR2 as SYGVKD. The trim removed 8 bases at V and 5 bases at J, leaving 3 bases unmatched. CDR3 length equals 13 residues. The CDR3 region has the DNA TGTGCCATCTCCGACAGGGGGAATGAAAAACTGTTTTTT. Translation gives CAISDRGNEKLFF.

The V and J genes are TRBV24-1 and TRBJ2-5, with TRBD2 identical over 11 bases. The germline V gene encodes CDR1 KGHDR and CDR2 SFDVKD. The CDR3 length is 17 residues. V was clipped by 4 bases and J by 4 bases; unmatched bases: 10. CDR3 in amino acids: CATSDPIAGGQGETQYF. The CDR3 DNA is TGTGCCACCAGTGACCCTATAGCGGGGGGGCAGGGAGAGACCCAGTACTTC.

V usage is TRBV6-5 and J usage is TRBJ2-2; 7 bases align to TRBD2. This CDR3 has 15 residues. V lost 5 bases, J lost 7 bases, and 10 bases stayed unmatched. Germline V gene sequence: CDR1 MNHEY, CDR2 SVGAGI. CDR3: CASSKRGRSGGELFF. CDR3 in DNA: TGTGCCAGCAGTAAGCGGGGACGGTCAGGCGGGGAGCTGTTTTTT.

The CDR3: CASSDGPEGYGYTF. The CDR3 DNA reads TGTGCCAGCAGTGACGGTCCAGAGGGATATGGCTACACCTTC. The chain carries TRBV6-1 and TRBJ1-2; D not certain. Germline lookup yields CDR1 MNHNS and CDR2 SASEGT. The CDR3 has 14 residues. Trimming removed 3 bases from V and 5 bases from J, with 13 bases in between.

The genes are TRBV27 and TRBJ2-1; D call uncertain. This CDR3 contains 12 residues. V was clipped by 7 bases and J by 10 bases, with 14 bases between them. Germline V gene data show CDR1 as MNHEY and CDR2 as SMNVEV (reference sequence). CDR3 sequence: CASNTINEEQFF. CDR3 sequence (DNA): TGTGCCAGCAACACTATCAATGAGGAGCAGTTCTTC.

The chain has TRBV6-6 and TRBJ2-2; 8 nucleotides match TRBD1. The CDR3 consists of 16 residues. The J segment lost 11 bases and the V segment lost 3 bases, leaving 14 bases of the junction unmatched. Germline CDR1 is MNHNY and CDR2 is SVGAGI (reference sequence). The CDR3 DNA reads as TGTGCCAGCAGTTATACCCAGGGGGCGCCCGAGGATGAGCTGTTTTTT. It is translated as CASSYTQGAPEDELFF.

The chain employs TRBV5-6 and TRBJ2-2; maybe TRBD2 (6 bases). The CDR3 has 16 residues. Germline CDR1 SGHDT, CDR2 YYEEEE. The germline V and J ends were trimmed by 0 bases and 0 bases, with 9 bases remaining between them. This chain's CDR3 is CASSLVGGSNTGELFF. CDR3 coding DNA: TGTGCCAGCAGCTTGGTGGGGGGTTCGAACACCGGGGAGCTGTTTTTT. Combining the CDR3 with reference TRBV5-6 and TRBJ2-2 gives the whole variable domain DAGVTQSPTHLIKTRGQQVTLRCSPKSGHDTVSWYQQALGQGPQFIFQYYEEEERQRGNFPDRFSGHQFPNYSSELNVNALLLGDSALYLCASSLVGGSNTGELFFGEGSRLTVL.